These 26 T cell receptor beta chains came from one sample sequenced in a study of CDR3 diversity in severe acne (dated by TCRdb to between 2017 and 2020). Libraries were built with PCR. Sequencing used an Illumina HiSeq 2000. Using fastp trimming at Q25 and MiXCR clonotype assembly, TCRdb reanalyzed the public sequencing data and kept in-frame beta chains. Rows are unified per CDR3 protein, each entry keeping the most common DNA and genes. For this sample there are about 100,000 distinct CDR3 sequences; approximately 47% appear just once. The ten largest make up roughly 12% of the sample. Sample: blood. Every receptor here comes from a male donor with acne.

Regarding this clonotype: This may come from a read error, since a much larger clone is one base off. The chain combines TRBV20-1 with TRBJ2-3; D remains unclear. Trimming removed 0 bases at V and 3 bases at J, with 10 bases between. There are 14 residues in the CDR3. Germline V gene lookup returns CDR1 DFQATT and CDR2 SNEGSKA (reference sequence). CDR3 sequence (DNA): TGCAGTGCTAGAGAGGAAGGGTTAACAGATACGCAGTATTTT. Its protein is CSAREEGLTDTQYF.

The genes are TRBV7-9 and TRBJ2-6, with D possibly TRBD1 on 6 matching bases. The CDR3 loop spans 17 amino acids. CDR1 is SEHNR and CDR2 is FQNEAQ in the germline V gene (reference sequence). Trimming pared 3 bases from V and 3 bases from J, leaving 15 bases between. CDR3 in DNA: TGTGCCAGCAGCTTGGGGGCAGGGGAAGGTGGGGCCAACGTCCTGACTTTC. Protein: CASSLGAGEGGANVLTF.

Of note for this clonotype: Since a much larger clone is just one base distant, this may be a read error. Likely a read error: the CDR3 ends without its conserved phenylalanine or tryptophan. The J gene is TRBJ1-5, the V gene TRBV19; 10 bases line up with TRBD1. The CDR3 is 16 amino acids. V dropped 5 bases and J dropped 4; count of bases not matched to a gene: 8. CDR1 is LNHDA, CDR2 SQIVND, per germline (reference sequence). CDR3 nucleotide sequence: TGTGCCAGTAGTGCCACGGGACAGGGGAGGAATCAGCCCCAGCATCTT. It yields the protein CASSATGQGRNQPQHL.

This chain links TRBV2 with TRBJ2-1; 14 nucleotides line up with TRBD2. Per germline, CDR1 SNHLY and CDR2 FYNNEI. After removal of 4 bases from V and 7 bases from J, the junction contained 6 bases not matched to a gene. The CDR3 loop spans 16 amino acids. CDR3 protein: CASSAFGTSGSNEQFF. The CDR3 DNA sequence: TGTGCCAGCAGTGCTTTCGGGACTAGCGGGAGTAATGAGCAGTTCTTC.

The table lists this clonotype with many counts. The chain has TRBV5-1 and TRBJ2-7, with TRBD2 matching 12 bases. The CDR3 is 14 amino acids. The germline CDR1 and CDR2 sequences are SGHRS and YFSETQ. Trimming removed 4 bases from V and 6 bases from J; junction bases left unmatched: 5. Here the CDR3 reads CASSLTSGRSEQYF. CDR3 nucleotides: TGCGCCAGCAGCCTCACTAGCGGGAGGTCCGAGCAGTACTTC.

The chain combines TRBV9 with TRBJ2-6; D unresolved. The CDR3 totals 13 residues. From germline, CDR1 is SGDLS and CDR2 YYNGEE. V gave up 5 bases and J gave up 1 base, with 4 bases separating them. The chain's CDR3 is CASRGSGANVLTF. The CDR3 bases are TGTGCCAGCAGGGGGTCTGGGGCCAACGTCCTGACTTTC. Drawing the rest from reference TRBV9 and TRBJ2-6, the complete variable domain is DSGVTQTPKHLITATGQRVTLRCSPRSGDLSVYWYQQSLDQGLQFLIQYYNGEERAKGNILERFSAQQFPDLHSELNLSSLELGDSALYFCASRGSGANVLTFGAGSRLTVL.

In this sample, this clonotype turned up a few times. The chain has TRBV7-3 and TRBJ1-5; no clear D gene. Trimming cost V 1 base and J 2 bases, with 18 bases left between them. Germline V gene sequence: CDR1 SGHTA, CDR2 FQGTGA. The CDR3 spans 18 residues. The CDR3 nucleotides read TGTGCCAGCAGCTTAAGAAGAAAAGTGGGGAAGGGCAATCAGCCCCAGCATTTT. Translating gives CASSLRRKVGKGNQPQHF.

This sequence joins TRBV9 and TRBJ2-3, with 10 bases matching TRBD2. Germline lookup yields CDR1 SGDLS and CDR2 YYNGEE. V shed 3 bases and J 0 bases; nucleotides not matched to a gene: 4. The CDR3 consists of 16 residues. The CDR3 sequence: CASSEGLARSTDTQYF. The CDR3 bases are TGTGCCAGCAGCGAGGGACTAGCGAGGAGCACAGATACGCAGTATTTT. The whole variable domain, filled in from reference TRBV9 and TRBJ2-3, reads DSGVTQTPKHLITATGQRVTLRCSPRSGDLSVYWYQQSLDQGLQFLIQYYNGEERAKGNILERFSAQQFPDLHSELNLSSLELGDSALYFCASSEGLARSTDTQYFGPGTRLTVL.

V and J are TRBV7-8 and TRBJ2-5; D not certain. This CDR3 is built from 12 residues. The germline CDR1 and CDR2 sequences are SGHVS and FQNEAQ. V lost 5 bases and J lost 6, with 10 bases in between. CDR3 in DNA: TGTGCCAGCAGCGCTAGGTCGAAGACCCAGTACTTC. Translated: CASSARSKTQYF. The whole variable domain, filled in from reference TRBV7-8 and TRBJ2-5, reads GAGVSQSPRYKVAKRGQDVALRCDPISGHVSLFWYQQALGQGPEFLTYFQNEAQLDKSGLPSDRFFAERPEGSVSTLKIQRTQQEDSAVYLCASSARSKTQYFGPGTRLLVL.

CDR3 bases: TGTGCCAGCAGTACTCGTAGTTTCGGATCCTACGAGCAGTACTTC. Its translation: CASSTRSFGSYEQYF. This chain uses TRBV7-6 with TRBJ2-7; no clear D gene. The CDR3 is 15 amino acids. Trimming stripped 6 bases from V and 1 base from J, with 16 bases between. In germline, CDR1 is SGHVS, CDR2 FNYEAQ.

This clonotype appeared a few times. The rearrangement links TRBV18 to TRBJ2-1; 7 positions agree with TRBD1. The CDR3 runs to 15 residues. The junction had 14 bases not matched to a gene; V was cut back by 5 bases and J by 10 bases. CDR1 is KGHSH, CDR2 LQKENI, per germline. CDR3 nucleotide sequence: TGTGCCAGCTCAGGGGGTATCACAGGGGCGCGCGAGCAGTTCTTC. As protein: CASSGGITGAREQFF.

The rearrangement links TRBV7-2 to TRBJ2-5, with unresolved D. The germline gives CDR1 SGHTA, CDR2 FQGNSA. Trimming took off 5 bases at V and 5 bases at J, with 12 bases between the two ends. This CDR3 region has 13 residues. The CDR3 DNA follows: TGTGCCAGCAGCCGTTATCCCACGGAGACCCAGTACTTC. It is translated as CASSRYPTETQYF.

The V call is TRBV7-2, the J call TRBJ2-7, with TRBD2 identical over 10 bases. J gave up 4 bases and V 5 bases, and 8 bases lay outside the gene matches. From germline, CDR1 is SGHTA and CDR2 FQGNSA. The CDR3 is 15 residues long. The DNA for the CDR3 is TGTGCCAGCAGCCCCGAGCGGGGGGGAGGGTACGAGCAGTACTTC. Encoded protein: CASSPERGGGYEQYF. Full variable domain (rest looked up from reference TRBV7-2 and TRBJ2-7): GAGVSQSPSNKVTEKGKDVELRCDPISGHTALYWYRQSLGQGLEFLIYFQGNSAPDKSGLPSDRFSAERTGGSVSTLTIQRTQQEDSAVYLCASSPERGGGYEQYFGPGTRLTVT.

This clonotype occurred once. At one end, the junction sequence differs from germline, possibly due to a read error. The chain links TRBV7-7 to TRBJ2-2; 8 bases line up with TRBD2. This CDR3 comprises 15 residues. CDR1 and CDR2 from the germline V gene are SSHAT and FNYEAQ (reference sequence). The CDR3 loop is CASSFGGGTSGELFF. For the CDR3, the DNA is TGTGCTAGCAGCTTTGGCGGGGGGACGTCCGGGGAGCTGTTTTTT.

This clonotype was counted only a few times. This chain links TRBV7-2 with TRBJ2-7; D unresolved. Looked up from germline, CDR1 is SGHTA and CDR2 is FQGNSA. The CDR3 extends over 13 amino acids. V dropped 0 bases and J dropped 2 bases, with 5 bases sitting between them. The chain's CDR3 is CASSLAKPYEQYF. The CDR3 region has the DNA TGTGCCAGCAGCTTAGCGAAACCCTACGAGCAGTACTTC. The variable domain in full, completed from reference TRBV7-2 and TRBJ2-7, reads GAGVSQSPSNKVTEKGKDVELRCDPISGHTALYWYRQSLGQGLEFLIYFQGNSAPDKSGLPSDRFSAERTGGSVSTLTIQRTQQEDSAVYLCASSLAKPYEQYFGPGTRLTVT.

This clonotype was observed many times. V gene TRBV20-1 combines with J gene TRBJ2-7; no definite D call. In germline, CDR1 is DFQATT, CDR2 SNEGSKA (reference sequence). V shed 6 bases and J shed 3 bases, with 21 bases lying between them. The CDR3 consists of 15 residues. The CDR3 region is CSAAVRAARVYEQYF. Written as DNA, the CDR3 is TGCAGTGCCGCTGTCCGGGCCGCAAGAGTCTACGAGCAGTACTTC.

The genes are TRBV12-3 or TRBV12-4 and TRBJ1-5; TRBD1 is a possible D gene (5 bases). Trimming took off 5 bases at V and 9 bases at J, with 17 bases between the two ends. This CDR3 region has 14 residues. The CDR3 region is CASSPPSGARPQHF. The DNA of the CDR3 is TGTGCCAGCAGTCCCCCCAGCGGGGCTAGGCCCCAGCATTTT.

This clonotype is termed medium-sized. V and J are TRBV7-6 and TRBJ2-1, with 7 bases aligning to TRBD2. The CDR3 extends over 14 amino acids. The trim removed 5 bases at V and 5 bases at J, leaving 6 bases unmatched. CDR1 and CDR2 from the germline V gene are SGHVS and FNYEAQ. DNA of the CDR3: TGTGCCAGCAGCCCGTCTAGCGGTAACAATGAGCAGTTCTTC. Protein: CASSPSSGNNEQFF.

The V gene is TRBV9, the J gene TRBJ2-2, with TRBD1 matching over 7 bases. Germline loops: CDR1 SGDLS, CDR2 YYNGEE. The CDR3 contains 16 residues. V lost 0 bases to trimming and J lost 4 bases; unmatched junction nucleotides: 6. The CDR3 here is CASSVVGGRGTGELFF. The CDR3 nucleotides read TGTGCCAGCAGCGTAGTAGGGGGCCGAGGCACCGGGGAGCTGTTTTTT.

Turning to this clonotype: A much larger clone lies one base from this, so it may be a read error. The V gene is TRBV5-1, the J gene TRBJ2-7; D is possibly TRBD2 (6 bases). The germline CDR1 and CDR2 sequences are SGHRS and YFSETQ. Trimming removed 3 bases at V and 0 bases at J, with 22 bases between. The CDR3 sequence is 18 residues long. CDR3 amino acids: CASSSSFGTPLNSYEQYV. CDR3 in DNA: TGCGCCAGCAGCTCATCATTTGGGACTCCCCTTAACTCCTACGAGCAGTACGTC.

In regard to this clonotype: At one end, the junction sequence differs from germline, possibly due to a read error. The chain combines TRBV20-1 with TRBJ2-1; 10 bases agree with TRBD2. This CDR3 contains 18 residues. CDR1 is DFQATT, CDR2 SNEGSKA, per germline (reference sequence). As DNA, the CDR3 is TGCAGTGCTAGAGATGTAACTAGCGGGACCGGACGAGACAATGAGCAGCTCTTC. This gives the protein CSARDVTSGTGRDNEQLF.

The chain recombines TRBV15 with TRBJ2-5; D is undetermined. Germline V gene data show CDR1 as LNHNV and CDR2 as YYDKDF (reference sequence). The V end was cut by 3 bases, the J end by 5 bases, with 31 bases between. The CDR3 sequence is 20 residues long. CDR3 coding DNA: TGTGCCACCAGCAGGGACCTAGTCGCCGACACACACACCAGCGCGGAGACCCAGTACTTC. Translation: CATSRDLVADTHTSAETQYF.

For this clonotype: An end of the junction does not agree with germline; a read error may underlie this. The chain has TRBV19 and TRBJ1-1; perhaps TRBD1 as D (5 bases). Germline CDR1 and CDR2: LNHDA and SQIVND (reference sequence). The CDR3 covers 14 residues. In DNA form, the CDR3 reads TGTGCCAGTAGTATAGGGGGCAAGAACACTGAAGCTTCCTTT. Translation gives CASSIGGKNTEASF.

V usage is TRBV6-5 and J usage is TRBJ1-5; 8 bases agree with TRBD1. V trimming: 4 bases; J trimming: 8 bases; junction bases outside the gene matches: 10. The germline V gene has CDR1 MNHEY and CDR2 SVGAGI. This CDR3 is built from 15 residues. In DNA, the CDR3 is TGTGCCAGCAGTTCATCAGGGGGCCCTTTTGAGCCCCAGCATTTT. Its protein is CASSSSGGPFEPQHF.

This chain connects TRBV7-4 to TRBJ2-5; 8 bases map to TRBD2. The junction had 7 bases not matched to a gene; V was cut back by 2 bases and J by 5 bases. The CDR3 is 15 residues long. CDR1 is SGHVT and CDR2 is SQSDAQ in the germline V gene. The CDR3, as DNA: TGTGCCAGCAGCTTATTCAGCGGGGGTAGGGAGACCCAGTACTTC. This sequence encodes CASSLFSGGRETQYF.

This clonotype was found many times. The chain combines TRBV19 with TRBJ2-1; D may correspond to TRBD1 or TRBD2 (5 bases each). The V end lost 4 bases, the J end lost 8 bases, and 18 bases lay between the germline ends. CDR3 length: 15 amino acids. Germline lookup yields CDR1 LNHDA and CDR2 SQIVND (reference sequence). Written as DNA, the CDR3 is TGTGCCAGTAGTAGACCCGGGGCTGGGGCCGATGAGCAGTTCTTC. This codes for CASSRPGAGADEQFF. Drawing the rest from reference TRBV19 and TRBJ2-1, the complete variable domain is DGGITQSPKYLFRKEGQNVTLSCEQNLNHDAMYWYRQDPGQGLRLIYYSQIVNDFQKGDIAEGYSVSREKKESFPLTVTSAQKNPTAFYLCASSRPGAGADEQFFGPGTRLTVL.